This T cell receptor beta chain emerged from a study of T cells after yellow fever vaccination. TCRdb re-called the 5' RACE reads with MiXCR, one entry per CDR3 protein. Among hundreds of thousands of distinct CDR3 sequences, about 19% were seen once, and the ten largest hold about a sixth. Germline values: CDR1 MNHEY, CDR2 SMNVEV (reference sequence). With 5 bases clipped from V and 14 bases from J, the junction kept 9 bases outside the gene matches. This CDR3 is built from 12 residues. Sequencing was performed on PBMCs, taken before the yellow fever booster vaccination. The TCR originated in a man aged 18 to 35 who received the YFV17D yellow fever vaccine. The V call is TRBV27, the J call TRBJ2-1, with 7 bases aligning to TRBD2. Here the CDR3 DNA reads TGTGCCAGCAGTCCAATAGGACTAGAGGAGTTCTTC. This sequence encodes CASSPIGLEEFF.